Sequencing of this T cell receptor beta chain was carried out in a study of blood T cell repertoires in COVID-19. Background on the study: Spain, Italy and the United States supplied samples that represented acute and convalescent COVID-19. T cells, B-cell-depleted T cells, or PBMCs provided the cDNA or gDNA that served as material.

CDR1 MNHEY and CDR2 SVGAGI come from the germline V gene. The CDR3 spans 14 residues. Trimming cost V 6 bases and J 0 bases; bases outside gene matches: 2. In the original processing: Estimated nucleated cell counts came from reference gene primer amplification. Using immunoSEQ multiplex PCR, the repertoire was profiled, and TCRdb retains in-frame clones only, with some absent. V and J calls and clone size come straight from that table; D and trimming were deduced from the DNA. The repertoire consists of more than 140,000 clones, with about 86% occurring once and the leading ten covering around 8.2%. This clone came up a few times.

The TCR comes from a woman aged 60-75 years with acute or convalescent COVID-19. Material: peripheral blood. The rearrangement uses TRBV6-5 and TRBJ1-1; 9 bases are shared with TRBD1. CDR3 sequence: CASSRDRVNTEAFF. As DNA, the CDR3 is TGTGCCAGCAGCCGGGACAGGGTGAACACTGAAGCTTTCTTT.